This TCR beta chain was identified in a study of T cell changes during pregnancy in multiple sclerosis. Only in-frame clones appear in the TCRdb table, and some are missing; sequencing was by immunoSEQ multiplex PCR. This sample yields tens of thousands of clones, of which 92% are seen a single time; around 3% belongs to the top ten. CDR1 is SQVTM, CDR2 ANQGSEA, per germline. V lost 5 bases, J lost 5 bases, and 18 bases lay in between. The CDR3 covers 15 residues. V usage is TRBV29-1 and J usage is TRBJ1-4; TRBD1 might be the D (5 bases). The starting material was peripheral blood, obtained before pregnancy. This receptor was obtained from a female donor with multiple sclerosis, enrolled in a pregnancy study. This CDR3 is CSVQNRGGRNEKLFF. The CDR3 DNA reads as TGCAGCGTTCAGAATAGGGGTGGCAGGAATGAAAAACTGTTTTTT. The whole variable domain, remainder taken from reference TRBV29-1 and TRBJ1-4, is SAVISQKPSRDICQRGTSLTIQCQVDSQVTMMFWYRQQPGQSLTLIATANQGSEATYESGFVIDKFPISRPNLTFSTLTVSNMSPEDSSIYLCSVQNRGGRNEKLFFGSGTQLSVL.